Listed here is a single T cell receptor (beta chain). Its antigen remains undetermined. No much larger clonotype is one base removed from it; base qualities were not supplied. Counted from cysteine to phenylalanine, this CDR3 has 17 amino acids. Only the CDR3 DNA stays, 51 bases, in frame from base 1. Sequences SGHRS (CDR1) and YFSETQ (CDR2) are obtained from the germline V gene. Relative to germline, V is missing 1 base and J is missing 6 bases, with 11 bases of the junction outside any gene match. The entry originates in a study of cytomegalovirus exposure and HLA in healthy donors (dated by TCRdb to 2017 to 2019). Concerning the study at large: An earlier analysis of 587 of the donors reported about 250 Gb of sequence data and some 120 million unique TCR beta sequences from roughly 180 million T cells. Among around 400 genotyped donors of the cohort, an average of roughly 240,000 unique TCR beta nucleotide sequences were sequenced per donor, roughly 18% of them non-productive. A later analysis re-examined previously published TCR beta repertoires from 500 to 700 donors and added high-resolution HLA genotyping to investigate patterns of TCR occurrence. To decide whether each TCR beta V gene segment behaved as functional or pseudogenic, an earlier analysis of 587 of the donors relied on high-throughput TCR beta sequencing. Along with the 666-subject first cohort, a separate validation cohort of some 130 different subjects was used. Roughly 300 gigabases of sequencing data and about 92 million unique TCR sequences made up an early release that covered 500 to 700 HLA-typed donors. Using immunosequencing, the study profiled T cell repertoires from approximately 700 subjects and related those repertoires to cytomegalovirus serostatus. Class I and class II HLA loci were covered by the typing at four-digit resolution. Typing coverage differed by locus: A, B, C, DRB1 and DQB1 were typed in roughly 629-630 donors, DQA1 in about 550, DPA1 in approximately 610, and DPB1 in roughly 470. Among the approximately 420 genotyped donors, around 79% belonged to the genetic ancestry cluster associated with self-reported Caucasian donors. Donor age, sex, ethnicity and CMV serostatus were compiled together with the repertoire data. Because of strong linkage in the cohort, roughly five DR-DQ haplotypes were treated as single units for association and clustering. Every discovery cohort repertoire had been produced on one sequencing platform. Genome-wide SNP genotypes for about three fifths of the roughly 700 donors were used in a later genetic analysis, which treated that subset as a discovery cohort. The study was designed to test whether signatures of past pathogen exposure could be identified by cataloging public T cell receptors. To predict cytomegalovirus infection status, the study brought together high-throughput TCR immunosequencing, statistical association of individual TCRs with disease status, and machine learning. In the later analysis, no new phenotypic data were used to find candidate immune exposures; instead, reliance was placed on TCR beta sequences and their occurrence across donors. Results the study describes overall, beyond this receptor: In a later analysis, TCR association rates were found to vary across HLA loci, with the most associated TCRs seen for DRB1 alleles and the fewest for HLA-C alleles. According to a later analysis, most CMV-associated TCR beta chains appeared to be HLA-restricted, and the HLA associations seemed to be driven largely by CMV exposure. Roughly uniform sequencing depth across donors was assumed in presence/absence analyses, although this assumption may not hold. According to a later analysis, parvovirus B19, influenza, CMV and Epstein-Barr virus appeared linked to several top co-occurrence clusters. An association between a missense DCLRE1C variant and V-gene and J-gene trimming of TCR beta chains was found in a later genetic analysis and replicated in an independent cohort. Strong co-occurrence of HLA alleles, especially DR and DQ, made assigning TCR associations to individual alleles difficult. CMV serostatus was the only immune exposure information available for the cohort. The classifier was reported to diagnose cytomegalovirus status with high specificity and sensitivity in both the original cohort and the validation cohort. A further reported finding was that TCR beta sequences accurately predicted the HLA-A and HLA-B alleles for most subjects in the first cohort. Because counts were too low, seventeen rarely observed V segments, including chromosome 9 orphons, were left out of the earlier analysis of 500 to 650 of the donors. A later genetic analysis reported fewer N-insertions in productive TCRs among donors in an Asian-associated ancestry cluster than the roughly 670-donor mean. In an earlier analysis of 587 of the donors, most TCR beta V segments appeared in productive rearrangements about 90% or about 30% of the time, broadly matching IMGT annotations. According to the authors, the approach could potentially be generalized to other disease states and immunological phenotypes. Three of the identified cytomegalovirus-associated TCR beta chains were confirmed in vitro to be specific for cytomegalovirus antigens. Because HLA typing was unavailable for some donors at each locus, only the typed subset was used in association tests. Linkage disequilibrium might explain the correlated functional status among segregating V segments, but an unknown experimental factor could not be ruled out. Some IMGT-functional V segments, including TRBV6-2 and TRBV6-3, could not be distinguished by the 87-base-pair reads and were therefore excluded. A group of highly shared sequence variants was considered likely to be a technical artifact of the sequencing pipeline. Compared with equally common non-associated chains, HLA-associated TCR beta chains in a later analysis were more clonally expanded and had lower generation probabilities. The study listed over 150 TCR beta chains as associated with cytomegalovirus. A later analysis associated 15,000 or so TCR beta sequences with specific HLA alleles at a false discovery rate of 0.05. The cohort was sequenced for TCR beta chains only, and without alpha or paired-chain data the features that could be detected were limited. Across donors, most TCR sequences were observed very rarely, whereas some public TCRs were present in many individuals.

The library was produced with the immunoSEQ multiplex PCR assay. A mixture of 60 forward primers for TCR Vbeta segments and 13 reverse primers for TCR Jbeta segments was used in the multiplex PCR. A multiplex PCR assay on genomic DNA amplified the CDR3 region of rearranged TCR beta genes. On the Illumina HiSeq System, the amplified TCR beta libraries were sequenced as 87-base-pair reads. The authors' analysis ran thus. A later analysis tallied roughly 80 million unique TCR beta chains across the 600 to 700 repertoires, and around 9.9 million of those chains were shared by two or more donors. Raw reads were error-corrected and collapsed into unique sequences by a nearest-neighbor algorithm in which closely related sequences were merged to remove PCR and sequencing errors. To assign V, D and J gene segments, CDR3 sequences were aligned to IMGT reference sequences. For a sequence to be retained, at least a six-nucleotide match to both a V gene segment and a J gene segment was required. Rearrangements were classified as productive when the CDR3 lacked stop codons and remained in frame with V and J, and all other rearrangements were classified as non-productive. CDR3 was defined by IMGT convention, running from the second conserved V-encoded cysteine to the conserved J-encoded phenylalanine. Sequences without an unambiguous match to a single V gene segment were excluded from the earlier analysis of approximately 600 of the donors. An earlier analysis of several hundred of the donors called V segments functional above 56.7% productive rearrangements and segregating when the between-donor standard deviation exceeded 5%. A statistical classification framework was built to diagnose cytomegalovirus status from the catalog of TCR beta chain sequences. In a later analysis, V and J genes were assigned by comparing TCR nucleotide sequences against IMGT/GENE-DB human TR gene sequences. The TCRdist pipeline was used in a later analysis to assign CDR3 sequences and most-parsimonious VDJ recombination scenarios. A later analysis defined each TCR beta chain by its CDR3 amino acid sequence plus V-gene family, and excluded reads lacking a unique V-gene family. As a way to deal with suspected cross-contamination and a sequencing artifact, a later analysis dropped approximately 590 nucleotide sequences that were highly shared and had low generation probability. For each public chain, a later analysis derived a clonal expansion index from normalized ranks of inferred template counts within each repertoire. Generation probabilities in a later analysis came from a VDJ recombination model fitted to out-of-frame rearrangements, and those results were checked against IGoR. Hypergeometric tests were used in a later analysis to score TCR-TCR, TCR-HLA and TCR-CMV co-occurrence, with a repertoire-size bias correction applied to the TCR pairs. False discovery rates were estimated in a later analysis by permuting HLA or CMV assignments 20 times. In a later analysis, co-occurring TCRs were grouped with DBSCAN, and TCRdist sequence similarity was added when clustering was performed within HLA-allele-positive subsets. Co-occurrence clustering excluded repertoires with fewer than 30,000 or more than 120,000 public chains, plus five with anomalous nucleotide sharing. This immuneACCESS table, as held by TCRdb, lists in-frame sequences with V and J called but not all clones. Of the missing ones, under half trace to an unresolved V gene in checked studies; the others have no known cause. V and J calls and clone size come straight from that table; D and trimming were deduced from the DNA. For this sample there are some 100,000 clones; about 80% appear just once. Around 4% of the sample is taken by the ten largest.

The cohort was made up of about 610 healthy bone marrow donors. All cohort members were sampled while nominally healthy, although unrecorded immune exposures were likely present. The donor was CMV seronegative and belonged to the group of 352 seronegative cohort members. Each donor provided a peripheral blood sample, and peripheral blood mononuclear cells were used for TCR beta sequencing. The Qiagen DNeasy Blood Extraction Kit was used to extract genomic DNA from the blood cell samples. The TCR sequence derives from a middle-aged man in good health and CMV-seronegative. Recombination linked TRBV5-1 to TRBJ2-2; the junction holds 8 bases that match TRBD2. What was sequenced was PBMCs. CDR3 sequence: CASSLRTSGGLAGELFF. The DNA reads as follows: TGCGCCAGCAGCTTGCGAACCAGCGGGGGTCTGGCCGGGGAGCTGTTTTTT.